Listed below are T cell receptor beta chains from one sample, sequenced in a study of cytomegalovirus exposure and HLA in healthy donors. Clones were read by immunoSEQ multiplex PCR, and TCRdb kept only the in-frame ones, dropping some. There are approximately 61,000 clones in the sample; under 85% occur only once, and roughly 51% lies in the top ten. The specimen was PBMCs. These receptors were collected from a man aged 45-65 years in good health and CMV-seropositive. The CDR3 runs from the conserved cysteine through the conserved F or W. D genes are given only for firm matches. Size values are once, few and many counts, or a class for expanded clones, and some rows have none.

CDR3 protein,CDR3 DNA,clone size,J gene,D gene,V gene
CSARQGIGTQYF,TGCAGCGCCAGACAGGGGATAGGGACCCAGTACTTC,-,TRBJ2-5,TRBD1,TRBV29-1
CASSTPNEQFF,TGTGCCAGCAGCACACCCAATGAGCAGTTCTTC,once,TRBJ2-1,-,TRBV7-9
CASSLDHGFGNEQFF,TGTGCCAGCAGCTTAGATCATGGGTTCGGGAATGAGCAGTTCTTC,-,TRBJ2-1,-,TRBV11-2
CASSDGRQPNTEAFF,TGTGCCAGCAGTGACGGGAGGCAGCCGAACACTGAAGCTTTCTTT,-,TRBJ1-1,-,TRBV6-4
CASSYGQGRYEQYF,TGTGCCAGCAGCTATGGACAGGGGCGCTACGAGCAGTACTTC,-,TRBJ2-7,TRBD1,TRBV5-6
CSSSFGGARRNTEAFF,TGTTCCAGCAGCTTTGGGGGGGCGAGGAGGAACACTGAAGCTTTCTTT,-,TRBJ1-1,-,TRBV7-9
CASSVEARANSPLHF,TGTGCCAGCAGCGTAGAGGCCAGGGCTAATTCACCCCTCCACTTT,-,TRBJ1-6,-,TRBV9
CASSAAGGRDTDTQYF,TGCGCCAGCAGCGCCGCAGGGGGACGGGACACAGATACGCAGTATTTT,-,TRBJ2-3,TRBD1,TRBV5-1
CASSQDLIVIIYNEQFF,TGCGCCAGTAGCCAAGATCTGATAGTCATCATCTACAATGAGCAGTTCTTC,-,TRBJ2-1,-,TRBV4-3
CASSYRLGSHF,TGTGCCAGCAGCTATCGACTAGGGAGCCACTTT,-,TRBJ1-6,-,TRBV11-3
CASGRAGASTDTQYF,TGTGCCAGCGGAAGAGCGGGAGCTAGCACAGATACGCAGTATTTT,-,TRBJ2-3,TRBD2,TRBV2
CASSGATDTQYF,TGTGCCAGCAGCGGGGCCACAGATACGCAGTATTTT,-,TRBJ2-3,-,TRBV5-4
CASRGTAAHQPQNF,TGTGCCAGCAGGGGGACAGCGGCTCATCAGCCCCAGAATTTT,-,TRBJ1-5,TRBD1,TRBV27
CASSPDSTIGGYTF,TGTGCCAGCTCACCCGACAGCACGATAGGTGGCTACACCTTC,few,TRBJ1-2,-,TRBV18
CASSLDWDTPNSPLHF,TGTGCCAGCAGCTTGGACTGGGACACCCCAAATTCCCCCCTCCACTTT,-,TRBJ1-6,-,TRBV7-9
CATSSRGDSPLHF,TGTGCCACCAGCTCCAGGGGAGACTCACCCCTCCACTTT,-,TRBJ1-6,-,TRBV15
CASSLVRGFQETQYF,TGTGCCAGCAGCTTAGTCAGGGGTTTCCAAGAGACCCAGTACTTC,-,TRBJ2-5,-,TRBV11-2
CASSPDRGQTEAFF,TGTGCCAGCTCTCCCGACAGGGGGCAAACTGAAGCTTTCTTT,-,TRBJ1-1,TRBD1,TRBV18
CATQRGYTGELFF,TGTGCCACCCAGCGGGGTTACACCGGGGAGCTGTTTTTT,few,TRBJ2-2,TRBD2,TRBV28
CASRAQLNTEAFF,TGTGCCAGTAGGGCACAGTTGAACACTGAAGCTTTCTTT,-,TRBJ1-1,-,TRBV19
CASSVQGFHEQYF,TGTGCCAGCAGTGTACAGGGGTTCCACGAGCAGTACTTC,-,TRBJ2-7,TRBD1,TRBV6-1
CASSQFRGISNQPQHF,TGCGCCAGCAGCCAATTCCGGGGGATTAGCAATCAGCCCCAGCATTTT,-,TRBJ1-5,-,TRBV4-3